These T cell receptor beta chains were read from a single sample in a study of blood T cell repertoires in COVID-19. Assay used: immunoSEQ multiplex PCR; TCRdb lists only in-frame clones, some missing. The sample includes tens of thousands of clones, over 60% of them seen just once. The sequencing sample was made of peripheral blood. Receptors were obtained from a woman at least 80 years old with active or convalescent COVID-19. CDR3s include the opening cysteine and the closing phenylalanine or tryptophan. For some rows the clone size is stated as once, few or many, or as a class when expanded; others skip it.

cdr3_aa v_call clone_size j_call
CASSYLTGTGDPNEQYF TRBV6-2/TRBV6-3 NA TRBJ2-7
CASSLSRQGADTQYF TRBV27 NA TRBJ2-3
CASRSTPSGGDTQYF TRBV6-5 NA TRBJ2-3
CASSEEGVGTGDGQETQYF TRBV6-1 NA TRBJ2-5
CASSLGPAGVGNEQFF TRBV7-2 NA TRBJ2-1
CASSFLRGGSYNEQFF TRBV5-4 once TRBJ2-1
CASSVGQGDNQPQHF TRBV2 NA TRBJ1-5
CASSTTGIYYEQYF TRBV27 NA TRBJ2-7
CASSPIGGASTEQYF TRBV6-2/TRBV6-3 NA TRBJ2-7
CASSDRASPLHF TRBV19 NA TRBJ1-6
CASDRTGGNTEAFF TRBV30 few TRBJ1-1
CASSLGPESYGYTF TRBV7-8 NA TRBJ1-2
CASTPDPRQGCGYTF TRBV3-1/TRBV3-2 NA TRBJ1-2
CASTEALLGQGAYEQFF TRBV7-9 NA TRBJ2-1
CASSEKRTGLISQPQHF TRBV7-8 once TRBJ1-5
CASSGGGFNTGELFF TRBV6-1 NA TRBJ2-2
CASSKRGYSYNSPLHF TRBV21-1 NA TRBJ1-6
CAGGTGGQPQHF TRBV6-6 NA TRBJ1-5
CASSLLTGGAGGYTF TRBV7-2 NA TRBJ1-2
CASSRDRVGNYGYTF TRBV18 NA TRBJ1-2
CASSLAGRGTEAFF TRBV7-2 once TRBJ1-1
CASSFDSTYGYTF TRBV5-6 NA TRBJ1-2
CASSRTSYNEQFF TRBV4-1 NA TRBJ2-1
CASSLGQGGPQHF TRBV12-3/TRBV12-4 NA TRBJ1-5
CSVSGGGETQYF TRBV29-1 once TRBJ2-5
CATSDSPGTGEQFF TRBV24-1 NA TRBJ2-1
CASSLFPRDTEETQYF TRBV11-2 NA TRBJ2-5
CASSQGDEGTQYF TRBV7-2 NA TRBJ2-5
CASSLTNRGYGYTF TRBV5-4 NA TRBJ1-2
CASSSTGTGEQYF TRBV5-4 NA TRBJ2-7
CATSRDRGSGNTIYF TRBV15 NA TRBJ1-3
CASSPWTSGGLGETQYF TRBV3-1/TRBV3-2 NA TRBJ2-5
CASTPSGGIEKLFF TRBV11-2 few TRBJ1-4
CASSSTEGNSPQHF TRBV18 NA TRBJ1-5
CASSRDRPGEKLFF TRBV7-9 NA TRBJ1-4
CASRETSGGKNIQYF TRBV27 NA TRBJ2-4
CASKYFSGGNQPQHF TRBV6-5 NA TRBJ1-5
CASSPLAAGGSYNEQFF TRBV6-6 NA TRBJ2-1
CASSLGQGRKTEAFF TRBV5-1 NA TRBJ1-1
CASSIGLGAYEQYF TRBV19 NA TRBJ2-7
CASSEEWETGAEKLFF TRBV6-1 NA TRBJ1-4
CASSIRDRGQETQYF TRBV18 few TRBJ2-5